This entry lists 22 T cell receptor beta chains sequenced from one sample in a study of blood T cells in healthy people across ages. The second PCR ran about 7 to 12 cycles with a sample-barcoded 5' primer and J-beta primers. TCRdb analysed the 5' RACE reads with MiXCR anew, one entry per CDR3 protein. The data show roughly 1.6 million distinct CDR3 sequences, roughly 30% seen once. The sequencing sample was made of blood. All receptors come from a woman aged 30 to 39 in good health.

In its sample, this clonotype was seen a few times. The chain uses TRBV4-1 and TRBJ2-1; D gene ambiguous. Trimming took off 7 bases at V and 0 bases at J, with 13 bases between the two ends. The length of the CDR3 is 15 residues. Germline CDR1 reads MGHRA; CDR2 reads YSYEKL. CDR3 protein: CASTLQGSSYNEQFF. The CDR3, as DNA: TGCGCCAGCACTTTACAAGGAAGCTCCTACAATGAGCAGTTCTTC.

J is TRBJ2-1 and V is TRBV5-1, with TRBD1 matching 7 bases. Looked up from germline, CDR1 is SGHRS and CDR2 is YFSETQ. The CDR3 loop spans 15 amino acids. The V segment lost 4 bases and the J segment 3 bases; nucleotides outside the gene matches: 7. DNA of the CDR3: TGCGCCAGCAGCATGGGACAGTCCGGCTACAATGAGCAGTTCTTC. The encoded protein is CASSMGQSGYNEQFF.

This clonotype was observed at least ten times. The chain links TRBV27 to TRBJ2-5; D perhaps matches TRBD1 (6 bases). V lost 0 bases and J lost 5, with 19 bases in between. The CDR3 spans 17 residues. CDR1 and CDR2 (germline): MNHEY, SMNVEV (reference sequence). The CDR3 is CASSLSSSTGGGETQYF. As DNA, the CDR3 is TGTGCCAGCAGTTTATCGAGTTCGACAGGAGGTGGGGAGACCCAGTACTTC.

CDR3 DNA: TGTGCCAGCAGTCCGGGGGTCAGGGGGCATGGCTACACCTTC. Residues: CASSPGVRGHGYTF. The rearrangement links TRBV27 to TRBJ1-2; TRBD1 aligns across 8 bases. V shed 5 bases and J 6 bases; nucleotides not matched to a gene: 8. CDR3 length: 14 residues. The germline V gene has CDR1 MNHEY and CDR2 SMNVEV (reference sequence).

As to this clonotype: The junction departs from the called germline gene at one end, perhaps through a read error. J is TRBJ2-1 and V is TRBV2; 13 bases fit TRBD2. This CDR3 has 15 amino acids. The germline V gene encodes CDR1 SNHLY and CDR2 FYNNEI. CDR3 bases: TGTGCCAGCAGCGAAGGGGCACTAGCGGGAGGGTATCAGTTCTTC. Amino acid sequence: CASSEGALAGGYQFF.

CDR3 in amino acids: CASSLGFGPYEQYF. Written as DNA, the CDR3 is TGTGCCAGCAGTTTAGGTTTCGGACCCTACGAGCAGTACTTC. The chain joins TRBV12-3 or TRBV12-4 to TRBJ2-7; D call uncertain. Trimming pared 1 base from V and 2 bases from J, leaving 9 bases between. This CDR3 is built from 14 residues.

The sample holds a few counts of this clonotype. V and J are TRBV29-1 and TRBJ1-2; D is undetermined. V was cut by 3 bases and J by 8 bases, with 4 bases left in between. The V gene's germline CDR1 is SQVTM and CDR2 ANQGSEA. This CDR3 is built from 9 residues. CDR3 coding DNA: TGCAGCGTTGATAGCGGCTACACCTTC. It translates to CSVDSGYTF.

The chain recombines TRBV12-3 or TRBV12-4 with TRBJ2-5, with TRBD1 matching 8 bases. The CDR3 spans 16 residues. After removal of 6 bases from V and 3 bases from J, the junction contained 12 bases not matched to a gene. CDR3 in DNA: TGTGCCAGCAGCACATTAATCGGACAGGGAGAAGAGACCCAGTACTTC. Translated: CASSTLIGQGEETQYF.

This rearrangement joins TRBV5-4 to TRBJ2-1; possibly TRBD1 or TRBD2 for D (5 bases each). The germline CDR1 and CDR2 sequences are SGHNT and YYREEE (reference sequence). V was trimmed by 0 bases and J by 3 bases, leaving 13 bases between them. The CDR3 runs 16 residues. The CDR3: CASSLGFGTDYNEQFF. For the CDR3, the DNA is TGTGCCAGCAGCTTGGGTTTCGGGACCGACTACAATGAGCAGTTCTTC.

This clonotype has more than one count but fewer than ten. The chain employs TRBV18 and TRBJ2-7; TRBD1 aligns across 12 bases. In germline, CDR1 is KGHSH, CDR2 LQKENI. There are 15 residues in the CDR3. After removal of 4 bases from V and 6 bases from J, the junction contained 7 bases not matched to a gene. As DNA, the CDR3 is TGTGCCAGCTCACTAGCCGGGACAGGGGGCCCCGAGCAGTACTTC. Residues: CASSLAGTGGPEQYF.

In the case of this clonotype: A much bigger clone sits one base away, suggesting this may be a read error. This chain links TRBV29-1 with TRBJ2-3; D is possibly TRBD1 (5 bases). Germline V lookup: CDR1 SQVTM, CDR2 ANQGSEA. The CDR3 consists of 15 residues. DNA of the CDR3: TGCAGCGTTGCACTCATCGGAGAGTCCACAGGTACGCAGTATTTT. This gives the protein CSVALIGESTGTQYF.

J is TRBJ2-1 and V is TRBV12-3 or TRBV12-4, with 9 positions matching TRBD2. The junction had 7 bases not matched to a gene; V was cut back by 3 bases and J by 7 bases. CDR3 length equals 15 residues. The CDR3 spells CASSFQGGGANEQFF. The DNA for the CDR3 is TGTGCCAGCAGTTTTCAGGGCGGGGGGGCGAATGAGCAGTTCTTC.

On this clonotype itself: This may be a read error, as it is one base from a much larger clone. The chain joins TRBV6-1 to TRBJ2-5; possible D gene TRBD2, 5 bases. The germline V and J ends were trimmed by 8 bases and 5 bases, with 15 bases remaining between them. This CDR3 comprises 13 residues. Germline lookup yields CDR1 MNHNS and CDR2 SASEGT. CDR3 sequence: CASRGRGRETQYF. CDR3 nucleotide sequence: TGTGCCAGCCGTGGACGGGGTAGGGAGACCCAGTACTTC.

In DNA form, the CDR3 reads TGTGCCAGCAGTTTCGGACAGGGCACCCTTATGAACACTGAAGCTTTCTTT. Its translation is CASSFGQGTLMNTEAFF. This chain connects TRBV12-3 or TRBV12-4 to TRBJ1-1; 8 positions agree with TRBD1. Trimming removed 3 bases from V and 0 bases from J; junction bases left unmatched: 9. The CDR3 contains 17 residues.

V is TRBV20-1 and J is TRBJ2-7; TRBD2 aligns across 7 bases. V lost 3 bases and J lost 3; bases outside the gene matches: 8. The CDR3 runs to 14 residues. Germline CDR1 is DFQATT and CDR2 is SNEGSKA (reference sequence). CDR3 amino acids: CSARAGTKGYEQYF. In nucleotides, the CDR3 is TGCAGTGCTAGGGCCGGGACTAAGGGCTACGAGCAGTACTTC.

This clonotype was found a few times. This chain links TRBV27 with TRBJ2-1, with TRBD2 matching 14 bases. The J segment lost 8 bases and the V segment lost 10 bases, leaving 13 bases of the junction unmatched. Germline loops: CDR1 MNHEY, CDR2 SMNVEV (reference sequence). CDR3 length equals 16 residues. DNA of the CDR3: TGTGCCACCAAGCCCTACGGACTAGCGGGGGGATATGAGCAGTTCTTC. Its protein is CATKPYGLAGGYEQFF.

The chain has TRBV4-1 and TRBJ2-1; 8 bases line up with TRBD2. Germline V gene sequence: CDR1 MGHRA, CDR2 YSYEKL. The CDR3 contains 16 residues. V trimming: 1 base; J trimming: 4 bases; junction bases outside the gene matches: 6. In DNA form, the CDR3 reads TGCGCCAGCAGCCAAGTATTACTAGCGGAGTACAATGAGCAGTTCTTC. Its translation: CASSQVLLAEYNEQFF.

CDR3 sequence reads: CASSFPGTNEKLFF. Here the CDR3 DNA reads TGTGCCAGCAGCTTCCCGGGCACTAATGAAAAACTGTTTTTT. The rearrangement joins TRBV7-2 to TRBJ1-4, with D uncertain. This CDR3 spans 14 amino acids. The V and J ends lost 3 bases and 2 bases respectively, with 7 bases between them. From germline, CDR1 is SGHTA and CDR2 FQGNSA. Full variable domain (rest looked up from reference TRBV7-2 and TRBJ1-4): GAGVSQSPSNKVTEKGKDVELRCDPISGHTALYWYRQSLGQGLEFLIYFQGNSAPDKSGLPSDRFSAERTGGSVSTLTIQRTQQEDSAVYLCASSFPGTNEKLFFGSGTQLSVL.

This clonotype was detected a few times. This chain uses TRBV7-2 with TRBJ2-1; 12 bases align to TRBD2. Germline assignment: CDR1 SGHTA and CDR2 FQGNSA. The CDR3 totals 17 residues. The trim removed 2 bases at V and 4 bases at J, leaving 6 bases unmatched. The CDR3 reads CASSLTSGGSVYNEQFF. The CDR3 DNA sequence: TGTGCCAGCAGCTTAACTAGCGGGGGGTCGGTTTACAATGAGCAGTTCTTC. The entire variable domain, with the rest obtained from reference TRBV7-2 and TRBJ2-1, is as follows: GAGVSQSPSNKVTEKGKDVELRCDPISGHTALYWYRQSLGQGLEFLIYFQGNSAPDKSGLPSDRFSAERTGGSVSTLTIQRTQQEDSAVYLCASSLTSGGSVYNEQFFGPGTRLTVL.

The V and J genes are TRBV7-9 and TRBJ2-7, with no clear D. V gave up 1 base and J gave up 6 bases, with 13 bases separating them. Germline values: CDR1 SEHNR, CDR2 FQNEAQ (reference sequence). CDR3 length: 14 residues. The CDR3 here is CASSLELSGSEQYF. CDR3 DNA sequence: TGTGCCAGCAGCTTAGAGCTTTCGGGTTCCGAGCAGTACTTC.

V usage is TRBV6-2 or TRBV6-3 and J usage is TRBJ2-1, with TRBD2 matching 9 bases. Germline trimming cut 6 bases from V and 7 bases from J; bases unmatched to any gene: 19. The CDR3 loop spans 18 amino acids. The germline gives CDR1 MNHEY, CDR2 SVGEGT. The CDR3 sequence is CASSPQSTAGGPWNEQFF. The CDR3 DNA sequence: TGTGCCAGCAGCCCCCAGAGTACGGCGGGGGGGCCTTGGAATGAGCAGTTCTTC.

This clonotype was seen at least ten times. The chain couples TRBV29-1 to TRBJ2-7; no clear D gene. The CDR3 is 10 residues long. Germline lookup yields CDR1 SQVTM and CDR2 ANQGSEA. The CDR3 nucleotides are TGCAGGGGTACTACCTACGAGCAGTACTTC. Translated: CRGTTYEQYF.